This T cell receptor (beta chain) was recovered during a study of T-cell reconstitution after alpha-beta-depleted transplantation in children. This CDR3 is 14 amino acids long. Germline V gene data show CDR1 as KGHSH and CDR2 as LQKENI. The V end was cut by 5 bases, the J end by 0 bases, with 11 bases between. The authors prepared the TCRbeta library with unique molecular identifiers. TCRdb recomputed calls from the PCR reads with MiXCR, one row per CDR3 protein. This table has about 500,000 distinct CDR3 sequences, about 33% appearing once. The TCR was taken from a human donor who donated a stem cell graft to a child with aplastic anemia. This specimen was PBMCs from the stem cell graft donor, taken from the stem cell graft. The chain combines TRBV18 with TRBJ2-7; possibly TRBD1 for D (6 bases). CDR3 coding DNA: TGTGCCAGCTCAATGGACAGCAGCTCCTACGAGCAGTACTTC. Translated: CASSMDSSSYEQYF.